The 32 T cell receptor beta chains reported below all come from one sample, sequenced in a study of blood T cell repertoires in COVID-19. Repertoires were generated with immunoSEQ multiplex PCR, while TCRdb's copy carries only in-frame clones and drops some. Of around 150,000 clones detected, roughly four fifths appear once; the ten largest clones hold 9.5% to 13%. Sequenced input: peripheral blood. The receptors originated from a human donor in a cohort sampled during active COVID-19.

CDR3 bases: TGCAGTGCTAGTTCCCGGAGAGGGGGTTATGCTTTCTTT. It yields the protein CSASSRRGGYAFF. The chain couples TRBV20-1 to TRBJ1-1; D is possibly TRBD1 (6 bases). The germline CDR1 and CDR2 sequences are DFQATT and SNEGSKA (reference sequence). This CDR3 region has 13 residues. The ends were cut back, 3 bases at V and 11 bases at J, with 19 bases in the middle.

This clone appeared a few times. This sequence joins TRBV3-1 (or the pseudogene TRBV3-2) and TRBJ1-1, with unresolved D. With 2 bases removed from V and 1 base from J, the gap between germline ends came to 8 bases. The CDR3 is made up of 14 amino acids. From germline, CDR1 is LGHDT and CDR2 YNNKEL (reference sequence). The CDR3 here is CASSQLAGNTEAFF. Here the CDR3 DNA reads TGTGCCAGCAGCCAACTTGCAGGGAACACTGAAGCTTTCTTT.

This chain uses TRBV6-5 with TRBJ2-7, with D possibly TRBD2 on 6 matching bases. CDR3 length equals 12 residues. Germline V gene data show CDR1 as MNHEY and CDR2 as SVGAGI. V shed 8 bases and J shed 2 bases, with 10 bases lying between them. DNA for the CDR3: TGTGCCAGCCGCGGGGTCGCCTACGAGCAGTACTTC. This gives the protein CASRGVAYEQYF.

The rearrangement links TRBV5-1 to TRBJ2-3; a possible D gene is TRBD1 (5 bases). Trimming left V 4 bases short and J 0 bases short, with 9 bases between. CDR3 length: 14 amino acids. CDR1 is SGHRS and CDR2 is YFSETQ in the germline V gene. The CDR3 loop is CASSHDSSTDTQYF. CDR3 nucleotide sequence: TGCGCCAGCAGCCATGACAGCAGCACAGATACGCAGTATTTT.

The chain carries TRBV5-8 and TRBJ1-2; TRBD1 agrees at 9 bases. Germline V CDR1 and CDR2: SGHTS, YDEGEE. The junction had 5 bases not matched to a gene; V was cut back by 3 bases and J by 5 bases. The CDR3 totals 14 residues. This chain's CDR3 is CASSSRDREYGYTF. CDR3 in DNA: TGTGCCAGCAGCTCAAGGGACAGGGAGTATGGCTACACCTTC.

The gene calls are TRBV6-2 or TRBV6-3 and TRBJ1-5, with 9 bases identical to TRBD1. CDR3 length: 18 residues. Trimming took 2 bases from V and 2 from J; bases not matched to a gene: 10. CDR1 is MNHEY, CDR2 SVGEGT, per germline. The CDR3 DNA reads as TGTGCCAGCAGTTACCAGGGACAGGGTTTGAGGGGCAATCAGCCCCAGCATTTT. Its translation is CASSYQGQGLRGNQPQHF.

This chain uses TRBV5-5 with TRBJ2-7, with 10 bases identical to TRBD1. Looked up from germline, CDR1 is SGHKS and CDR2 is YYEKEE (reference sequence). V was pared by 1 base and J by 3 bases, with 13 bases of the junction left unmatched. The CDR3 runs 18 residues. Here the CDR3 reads CASSLSRDRGPNGYEQYF. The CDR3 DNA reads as TGTGCCAGCAGCTTGTCACGGGACAGGGGACCCAATGGCTACGAGCAGTACTTC.

CDR3: CSVGEGADTQYF. The CDR3 nucleotides are TGCAGCGTTGGCGAGGGGGCAGATACGCAGTATTTT. The rearrangement joins TRBV29-1 to TRBJ2-3; TRBD1 is a possible D gene (6 bases). The CDR3 has 12 residues. Between the trimmed V and J ends, which lost 4 bases and 4 bases, there was a span of 9 bases. CDR1 is SQVTM and CDR2 is ANQGSEA in the germline V gene.

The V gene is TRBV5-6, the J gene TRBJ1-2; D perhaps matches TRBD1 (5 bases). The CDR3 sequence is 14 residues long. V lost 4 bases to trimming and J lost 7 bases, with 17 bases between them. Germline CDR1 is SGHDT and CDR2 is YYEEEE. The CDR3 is CASSLSDSSAGYTF. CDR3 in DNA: TGTGCCAGCAGCCTATCCGACAGTTCCGCTGGCTACACCTTC.

CDR3 in DNA: TGCAGCGTCCGCCTGCGGACTAGCAAGGAGACCCAGTACTTC. This codes for CSVRLRTSKETQYF. The chain combines TRBV29-1 with TRBJ2-5; TRBD2 aligns across 8 bases. V lost 6 bases and J lost 5; bases outside the gene matches: 11. This CDR3 has 14 residues. Germline V gene sequence: CDR1 SQVTM, CDR2 ANQGSEA. The complete variable domain, with remaining parts taken from reference TRBV29-1 and TRBJ2-5, reads SAVISQKPSRDICQRGTSLTIQCQVDSQVTMMFWYRQQPGQSLTLIATANQGSEATYESGFVIDKFPISRPNLTFSTLTVSNMSPEDSSIYLCSVRLRTSKETQYFGPGTRLLVL.

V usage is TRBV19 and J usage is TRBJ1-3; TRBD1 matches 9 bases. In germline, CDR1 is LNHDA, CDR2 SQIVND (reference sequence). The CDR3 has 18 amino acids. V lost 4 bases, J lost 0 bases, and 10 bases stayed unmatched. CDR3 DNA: TGTGCCAGTAGTACCCGATCTGGGACAGGGAGCTCTGGAAACACCATATATTTT. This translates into CASSTRSGTGSSGNTIYF.

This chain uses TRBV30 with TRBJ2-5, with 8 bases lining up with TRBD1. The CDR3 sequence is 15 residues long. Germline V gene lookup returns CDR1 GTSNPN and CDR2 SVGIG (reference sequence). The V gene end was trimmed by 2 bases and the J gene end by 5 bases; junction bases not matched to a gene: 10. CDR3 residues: CAWSRFRGRGETQYF. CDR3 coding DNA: TGTGCCTGGAGTCGATTCAGGGGGCGAGGGGAGACCCAGTACTTC.

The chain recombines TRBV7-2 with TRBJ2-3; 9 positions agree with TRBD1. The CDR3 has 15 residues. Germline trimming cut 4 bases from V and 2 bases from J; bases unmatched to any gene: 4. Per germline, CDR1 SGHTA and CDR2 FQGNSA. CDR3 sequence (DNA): TGTGCCAGCAGCTCACAGGGGGCGCTCACAGATACGCAGTATTTT. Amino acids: CASSSQGALTDTQYF. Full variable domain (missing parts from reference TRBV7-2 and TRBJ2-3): GAGVSQSPSNKVTEKGKDVELRCDPISGHTALYWYRQSLGQGLEFLIYFQGNSAPDKSGLPSDRFSAERTGGSVSTLTIQRTQQEDSAVYLCASSSQGALTDTQYFGPGTRLTVL.

This chain's CDR3 is CASSSGGGPNEQFF. The CDR3 DNA sequence: TGCGCCAGCAGTTCCGGCGGGGGGCCCAATGAGCAGTTCTTC. The genes are TRBV5-1 and TRBJ2-1; 8 bases match TRBD2. The CDR3 is 14 residues long. Trimming at V came to 5 bases and at J to 6 bases, leaving 7 bases not matched to a gene. CDR1 is SGHRS and CDR2 is YFSETQ in the germline V gene.

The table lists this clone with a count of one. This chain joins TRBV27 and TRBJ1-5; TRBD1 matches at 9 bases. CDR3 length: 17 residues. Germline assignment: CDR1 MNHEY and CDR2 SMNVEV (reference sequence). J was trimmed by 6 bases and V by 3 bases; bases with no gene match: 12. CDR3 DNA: TGTGCCAGCAGTTTCCAACAGGGGGCGGGTTTCAGTCAGCCCCAGCATTTT. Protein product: CASSFQQGAGFSQPQHF.

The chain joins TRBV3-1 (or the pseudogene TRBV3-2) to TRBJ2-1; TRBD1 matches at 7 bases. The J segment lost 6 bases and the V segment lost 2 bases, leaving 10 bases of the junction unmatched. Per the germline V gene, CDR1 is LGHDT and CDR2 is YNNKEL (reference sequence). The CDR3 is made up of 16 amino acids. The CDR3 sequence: CASSQNGRGTSNEQFF. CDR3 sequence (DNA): TGTGCCAGCAGCCAAAACGGCAGGGGGACCTCCAATGAGCAGTTCTTC.

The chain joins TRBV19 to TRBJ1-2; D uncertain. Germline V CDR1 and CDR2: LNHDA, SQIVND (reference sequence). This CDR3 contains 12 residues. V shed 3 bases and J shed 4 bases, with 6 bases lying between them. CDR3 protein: CASSISVYGYTF. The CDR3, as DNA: TGTGCCAGTAGTATTTCCGTCTATGGCTACACCTTC. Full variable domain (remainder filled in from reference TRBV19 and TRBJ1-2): DGGITQSPKYLFRKEGQNVTLSCEQNLNHDAMYWYRQDPGQGLRLIYYSQIVNDFQKGDIAEGYSVSREKKESFPLTVTSAQKNPTAFYLCASSISVYGYTFGSGTRLTVV.

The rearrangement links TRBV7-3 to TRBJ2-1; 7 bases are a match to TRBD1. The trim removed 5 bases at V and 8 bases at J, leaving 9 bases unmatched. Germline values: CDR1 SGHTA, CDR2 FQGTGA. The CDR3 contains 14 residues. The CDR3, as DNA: TGTGCCAGCAGCGCGACAGGGACGGGATATGAGCAGTTCTTC. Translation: CASSATGTGYEQFF.

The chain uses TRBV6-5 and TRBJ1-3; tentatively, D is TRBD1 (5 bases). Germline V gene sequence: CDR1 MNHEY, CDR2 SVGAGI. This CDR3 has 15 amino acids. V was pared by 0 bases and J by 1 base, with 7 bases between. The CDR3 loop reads CASSYSGDSGNTIYF. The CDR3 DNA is TGTGCCAGCAGTTACTCAGGGGATTCTGGAAACACCATATATTTT.

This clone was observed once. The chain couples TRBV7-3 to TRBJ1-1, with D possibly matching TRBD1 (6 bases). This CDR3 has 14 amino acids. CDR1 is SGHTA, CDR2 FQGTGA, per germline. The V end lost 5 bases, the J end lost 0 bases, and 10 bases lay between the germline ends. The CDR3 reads CASSPDRLNTEAFF. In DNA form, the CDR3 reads TGTGCCAGCAGCCCCGACAGGCTGAACACTGAAGCTTTCTTT.

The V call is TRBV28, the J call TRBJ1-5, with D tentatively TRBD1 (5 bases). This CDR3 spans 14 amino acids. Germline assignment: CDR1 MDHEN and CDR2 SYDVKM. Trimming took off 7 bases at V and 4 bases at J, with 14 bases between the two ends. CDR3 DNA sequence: TGTGCCAGCATCCGCTGGGGGGAGAATCAGCCCCAGCATTTT. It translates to CASIRWGENQPQHF.

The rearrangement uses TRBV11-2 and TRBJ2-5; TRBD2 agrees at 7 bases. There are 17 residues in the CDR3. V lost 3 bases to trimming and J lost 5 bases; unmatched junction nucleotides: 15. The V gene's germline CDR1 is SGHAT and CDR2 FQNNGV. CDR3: CASSLAGSREGLETQYF. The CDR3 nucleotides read TGTGCCAGCAGCTTGGCTGGTTCCAGGGAGGGGTTGGAGACCCAGTACTTC. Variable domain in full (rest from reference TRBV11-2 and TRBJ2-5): EAGVAQSPRYKIIEKRQSVAFWCNPISGHATLYWYQQILGQGPKLLIQFQNNGVVDDSQLPKDRFSAERLKGVDSTLKIQPAKLEDSAVYLCASSLAGSREGLETQYFGPGTRLLVL.

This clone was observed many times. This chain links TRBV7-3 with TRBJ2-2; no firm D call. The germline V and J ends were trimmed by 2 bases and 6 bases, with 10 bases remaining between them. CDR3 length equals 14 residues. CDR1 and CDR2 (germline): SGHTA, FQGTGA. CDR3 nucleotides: TGTGCCAGCAGCTTATATTCCCGGGCCGGGGAGCTGTTTTTT. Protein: CASSLYSRAGELFF. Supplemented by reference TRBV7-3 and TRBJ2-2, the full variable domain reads GAGVSQTPSNKVTEKGKYVELRCDPISGHTALYWYRQSLGQGPEFLIYFQGTGAADDSGLPNDRFFAVRPEGSVSTLKIQRTERGDSAVYLCASSLYSRAGELFFGEGSRLTVL.

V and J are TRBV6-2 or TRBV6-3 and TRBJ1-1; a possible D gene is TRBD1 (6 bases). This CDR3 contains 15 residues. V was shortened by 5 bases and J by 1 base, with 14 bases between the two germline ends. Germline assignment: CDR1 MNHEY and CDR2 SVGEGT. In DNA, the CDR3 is TGTGCCAGCAGTACTACGGGGGGCCCGAACACTGAAGCTTTCTTT. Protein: CASSTTGGPNTEAFF.

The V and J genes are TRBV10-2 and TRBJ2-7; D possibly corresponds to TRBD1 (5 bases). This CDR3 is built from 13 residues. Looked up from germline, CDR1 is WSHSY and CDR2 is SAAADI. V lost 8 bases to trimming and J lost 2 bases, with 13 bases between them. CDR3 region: CASWGRAAYEQYF. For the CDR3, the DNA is TGCGCCAGCTGGGGCAGGGCCGCCTACGAGCAGTACTTC.

The CDR3 sequence: CASSVKVEGGRYEQYF. The CDR3 DNA sequence: TGTGCCAGCAGTGTGAAGGTGGAGGGCGGACGATACGAGCAGTACTTC. V is TRBV6-4 and J is TRBJ2-7; tentative D call: TRBD2 (6 bases). V was cut by 4 bases and J by 4 bases, with 20 bases left in between. Germline CDR1 reads MRHNA; CDR2 reads SNTAGT. The CDR3 runs 16 residues.

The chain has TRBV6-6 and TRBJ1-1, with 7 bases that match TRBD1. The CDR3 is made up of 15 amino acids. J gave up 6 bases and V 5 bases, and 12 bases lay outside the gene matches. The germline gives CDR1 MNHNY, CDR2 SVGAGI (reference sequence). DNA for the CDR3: TGTGCCAGCAGTCTTCGACAGGGCGGAGGGGCTGAAGCTTTCTTT. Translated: CASSLRQGGGAEAFF.

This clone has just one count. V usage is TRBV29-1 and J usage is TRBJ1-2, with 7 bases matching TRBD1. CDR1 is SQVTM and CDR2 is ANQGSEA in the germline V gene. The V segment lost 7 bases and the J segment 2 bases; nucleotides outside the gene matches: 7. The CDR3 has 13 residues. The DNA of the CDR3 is TGCAGCGCGAGGGGGGACAGCAACTATGGCTACACCTTC. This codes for CSARGDSNYGYTF.

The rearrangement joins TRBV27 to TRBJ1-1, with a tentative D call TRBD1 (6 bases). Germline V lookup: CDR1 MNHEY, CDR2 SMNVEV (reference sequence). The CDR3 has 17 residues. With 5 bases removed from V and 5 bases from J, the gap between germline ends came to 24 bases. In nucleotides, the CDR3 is TGTGCCAGCAGTCTACAGGGACCATCTCTAGTTGCGACTGAAGCTTTCTTT. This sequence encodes CASSLQGPSLVATEAFF.

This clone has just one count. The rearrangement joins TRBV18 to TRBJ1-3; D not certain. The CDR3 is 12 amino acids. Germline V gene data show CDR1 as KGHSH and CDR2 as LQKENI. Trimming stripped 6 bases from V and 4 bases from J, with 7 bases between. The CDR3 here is CASSNRGNTIYF. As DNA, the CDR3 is TGTGCCAGCTCCAACCGGGGAAACACCATATATTTT.

CDR3 DNA sequence: TGTGCCAGCGGAAGGAGGGACCCTCGCACAGATACGCAGTATTTT. This sequence encodes CASGRRDPRTDTQYF. The rearrangement links TRBV7-8 to TRBJ2-3; a possible D gene is TRBD2 (6 bases). The V end was cut by 8 bases, the J end by 1 base, with 16 bases between. This CDR3 region has 15 residues. The V gene's germline CDR1 is SGHVS and CDR2 FQNEAQ.

As DNA, the CDR3 is TGTGCCATCAGTGTGGTAGAGGCGAACACCGGGGAGCTGTTTTTT. It yields the protein CAISVVEANTGELFF. The chain employs TRBV10-3 and TRBJ2-2; D not resolved. V lost 4 bases to trimming and J lost 0 bases, with 9 bases between them. The CDR3 runs to 15 residues. Germline V gives CDR1 ENHRY, CDR2 SYGVKD.